The 31 T cell receptor beta chains given below trace back to one sample, sequenced in a study of OX40 agonist ivuxolimab in advanced cancers. Here immunoSEQ multiplex PCR was the method, and the copy in TCRdb shows in-frame clones only, minus some. This sample yields approximately 68,000 clones, of which approximately 90% are seen a single time; roughly 1% belongs to the top ten. Sequencing was performed on CD4+ or CD8+ T cells sorted from blood, taken in a trial of the OX40 agonist ivuxolimab. These receptors were obtained from an adult with an advanced solid tumor such as melanoma, head and neck, liver or kidney cancer.

The chain joins TRBV25-1 to TRBJ1-1; TRBD1 matches 8 bases. V shed 5 bases and J 5 bases; nucleotides not matched to a gene: 16. Germline V CDR1 and CDR2: MGHDK, SYGVNS. The length of the CDR3 is 17 residues. The CDR3 reads CASSSPGTGVRGTEAFF. Here the CDR3 DNA reads TGTGCCAGCAGTTCCCCCGGGACAGGTGTCAGGGGGACTGAAGCTTTCTTT.

The DNA of the CDR3 is TGTGCCTGGAGTGTCGACAGGGTAAATTCACCCCTCCACTTT. Residues: CAWSVDRVNSPLHF. The chain uses TRBV30 and TRBJ1-6, with 7 bases aligning to TRBD1. The CDR3 sequence is 14 residues long. The V segment lost 0 bases and the J segment 7 bases; nucleotides outside the gene matches: 3. CDR1 and CDR2 from the germline V gene are GTSNPN and SVGIG (reference sequence). Drawing the rest from reference TRBV30 and TRBJ1-6, the complete variable domain is SQTIHQWPATLVQPVGSPLSLECTVEGTSNPNLYWYRQAAGRGLQLLFYSVGIGQISSEVPQNLSASRPQDRQFILSSKKLLLSDSGFYLCAWSVDRVNSPLHFGNGTRLTVT.

This chain uses TRBV4-1 with TRBJ2-5, with TRBD2 matching over 8 bases. Per germline, CDR1 MGHRA and CDR2 YSYEKL. V shed 3 bases, J shed 2 bases, and the junction held 5 bases outside the gene matches. This CDR3 region has 15 residues. CDR3 in DNA: TGCGCCAGCAGCCAGGCTAGCGGGCTTCAAGAGACCCAGTACTTC. It codes for CASSQASGLQETQYF.

This sequence joins TRBV6-1 and TRBJ2-1; TRBD2 matches 7 bases. The J segment lost 8 bases and the V segment lost 11 bases, leaving 15 bases of the junction unmatched. Per germline, CDR1 MNHNS and CDR2 SASEGT. The CDR3 covers 14 residues. The CDR3 DNA reads TGTGCCGGACGGCGGGAGTTCGGTTTGGATGAGCAGTTCTTC. Its translation: CAGRREFGLDEQFF.

The genes are TRBV2 and TRBJ1-1, with D possibly matching TRBD1 (5 bases). Trimming took 4 bases from V and 6 from J, leaving 15 bases between them. CDR1 is SNHLY, CDR2 FYNNEI, per germline. The CDR3 spans 14 residues. For the CDR3, the DNA is TGTGCCAGCAGTGCCACTAGACAGTCAGCTGAAGCTTTCTTT. This sequence encodes CASSATRQSAEAFF.

V and J are TRBV5-4 and TRBJ1-6, with D possibly matching TRBD1 (5 bases). V lost 5 bases to trimming and J lost 0 bases, with 12 bases between them. CDR1 and CDR2 from the germline V gene are SGHNT and YYREEE (reference sequence). The CDR3 is made up of 16 amino acids. The CDR3 here is CASRRDLSSYNSPLHF. The CDR3 nucleotides are TGTGCCAGCAGACGGGACTTGAGCTCCTATAATTCACCCCTCCACTTT.

The chain recombines TRBV5-1 with TRBJ2-7; perhaps TRBD1 as D (6 bases). CDR3 length: 16 residues. V was clipped by 5 bases and J by 3 bases, with 21 bases between them. The germline V gene has CDR1 SGHRS and CDR2 YFSETQ. The CDR3 coding sequence is TGCGCCAGCAGTCTAACGACAGGCAGTACAAACTACGAGCAGTACTTC. Translation: CASSLTTGSTNYEQYF.

V usage is TRBV6-1 and J usage is TRBJ2-7, with a tentative D call TRBD1 (6 bases). Trimming removed 7 bases at V and 6 bases at J, with 16 bases between. This CDR3 is built from 13 residues. Germline CDR1 and CDR2: MNHNS and SASEGT. The CDR3 sequence is CASNPDRNSEQYF. CDR3 DNA sequence: TGTGCCAGCAACCCGGACAGAAACAGCGAGCAGTACTTC.

The chain is built from TRBV6-6 and TRBJ2-5; 7 bases fit TRBD2. The CDR3 covers 13 residues. J lost 4 bases, V lost 7 bases, and 6 bases had no gene match. CDR1 is MNHNY and CDR2 is SVGAGI in the germline V gene (reference sequence). The CDR3 sequence is CASTGPGGETQYF. As DNA, the CDR3 is TGTGCCAGCACGGGCCCGGGGGGAGAGACCCAGTACTTC.

This rearrangement joins TRBV7-2 to TRBJ1-1; the match to TRBD1 covers 10 bases. In germline, CDR1 is SGHTA, CDR2 FQGNSA. V lost 4 bases to trimming and J lost 4 bases; unmatched junction nucleotides: 6. The length of the CDR3 is 15 residues. The CDR3 here is CASSWRRDRGTEAFF. The CDR3 DNA follows: TGTGCCAGCAGCTGGCGCCGGGACAGGGGCACTGAAGCTTTCTTT.

The chain has TRBV5-1 and TRBJ2-1, with 13 nucleotides matching TRBD2. CDR3 size: 16 residues. CDR1 and CDR2 from the germline V gene are SGHRS and YFSETQ. V shed 1 base and J 10 bases; nucleotides not matched to a gene: 8. CDR3 in DNA: TGCGCCAGCAGCTTGCGGGGACTAGCGGGATCGGGAGAGCAGTTCTTC. This encodes CASSLRGLAGSGEQFF.

This chain uses TRBV12-5 with TRBJ1-3, with no clear D. V was cut by 3 bases and J by 0 bases, with 0 bases left in between. This CDR3 is 12 amino acids long. The germline CDR1 and CDR2 sequences are LGHNT and FRNRAP. The CDR3 nucleotides are TGTGCTAGTGGTTTCTCTGGAAACACCATATATTTT. Its protein product is CASGFSGNTIYF.

This chain connects TRBV18 to TRBJ2-1; no firm D call. Germline V lookup: CDR1 KGHSH, CDR2 LQKENI. V was shortened by 0 bases and J by 9 bases, with 9 bases between the two germline ends. The CDR3 contains 13 residues. CDR3 coding DNA: TGTGCCAGCTCACCACCGAGTCGCAGTGAGCAGTTCTTC. Translation gives CASSPPSRSEQFF.

This clone was seen more than once but under ten times. The chain has TRBV10-3 and TRBJ1-3; perhaps TRBD1 as D (5 bases). The V end was cut by 0 bases, the J end by 8 bases, with 17 bases between. The CDR3 consists of 16 residues. Germline V gene lookup returns CDR1 ENHRY and CDR2 SYGVKD. CDR3 sequence reads: CAISESRAAQGYTIYF. The CDR3 DNA reads TGTGCCATCAGTGAGTCTAGGGCGGCCCAGGGATACACCATATATTTT.

V usage is TRBV5-6 and J usage is TRBJ2-7; weak D call: TRBD1 (6 bases). V was cut by 0 bases and J by 2 bases, with 9 bases left in between. The germline gives CDR1 SGHDT, CDR2 YYEEEE. The CDR3 spans 14 residues. The CDR3 DNA reads as TGTGCCAGCAGCTTGGGGACAGTTACCTACGAGCAGTACTTC. Amino acid sequence: CASSLGTVTYEQYF.

V gene TRBV5-5 combines with J gene TRBJ2-7; 7 bases are a match to TRBD1. From germline, CDR1 is SGHKS and CDR2 YYEKEE (reference sequence). The V gene end was trimmed by 4 bases and the J gene end by 3 bases; junction bases not matched to a gene: 7. The CDR3 contains 14 residues. The CDR3 region has the DNA TGTGCCAGCAGCCTGGGGACAGCTAGCTACGAGCAGTACTTC. Protein product: CASSLGTASYEQYF. Supplemented by reference TRBV5-5 and TRBJ2-7, the full variable domain reads DAGVTQSPTHLIKTRGQQVTLRCSPISGHKSVSWYQQVLGQGPQFIFQYYEKEERGRGNFPDRFSARQFPNYSSELNVNALLLGDSALYLCASSLGTASYEQYFGPGTRLTVT.

This chain joins TRBV29-1 and TRBJ2-4; D might be TRBD1 (5 bases). CDR3 length: 14 amino acids. CDR1 SQVTM and CDR2 ANQGSEA come from the germline V gene. Trimming left V 6 bases short and J 0 bases short, with 12 bases between. DNA of the CDR3: TGCAGCGTACAGGTCAGGGTAGCCAAAAACATTCAGTACTTC. Its protein product is CSVQVRVAKNIQYF.

The rearrangement joins TRBV11-3 to TRBJ2-1; tentatively, D is TRBD1 or TRBD2 (5 bases each). Germline V gene lookup returns CDR1 SGHNT and CDR2 YENEEA. Trimming removed 0 bases from V and 7 bases from J, with 10 bases in between. The CDR3 is made up of 14 amino acids. The CDR3 protein is CASSLDPGTNEQFF. The CDR3 coding sequence is TGTGCCAGCAGCTTAGATCCCGGGACGAATGAGCAGTTCTTC.

The gene calls are TRBV2 and TRBJ1-6; D perhaps matches TRBD1 (5 bases). CDR1 is SNHLY and CDR2 is FYNNEI in the germline V gene. The CDR3 covers 16 residues. The V end lost 5 bases, the J end lost 0 bases, and 11 bases lay between the germline ends. Written as DNA, the CDR3 is TGTGCCAGCAGTAGGACATCTCCCTCCTATAATTCACCCCTCCACTTT. Translation: CASSRTSPSYNSPLHF.

The genes are TRBV6-1 and TRBJ2-7; D not resolved. The CDR3 is 15 residues long. V lost 6 bases and J lost 2, with 17 bases in between. The germline V gene has CDR1 MNHNS and CDR2 SASEGT. The CDR3: CASRPRKGLAYEQYF. DNA of the CDR3: TGTGCCAGCAGGCCCCGGAAGGGTTTGGCCTACGAGCAGTACTTC.

The chain recombines TRBV7-6 with TRBJ1-1; D unresolved. The CDR3 has 14 residues. Germline V gene lookup returns CDR1 SGHVS and CDR2 FNYEAQ. V was cut by 5 bases and J by 0 bases, with 10 bases left in between. The CDR3 DNA sequence: TGTGCCAGCAGCCCGACGGGTCTGAACACTGAAGCTTTCTTT. Residues: CASSPTGLNTEAFF. Together with reference TRBV7-6 and TRBJ1-1, the CDR3 gives the full variable domain: GAGVSQSPRYKVTKRGQDVALRCDPISGHVSLYWYRQALGQGPEFLTYFNYEAQQDKSGLPNDRFSAERPEGSISTLTIQRTEQRDSAMYRCASSPTGLNTEAFFGQGTRLTVV.

The chain couples TRBV5-1 to TRBJ2-5; possibly TRBD1 for D (6 bases). Germline V gene sequence: CDR1 SGHRS, CDR2 YFSETQ. V was cut by 3 bases and J by 4 bases, with 13 bases left in between. This CDR3 region has 14 residues. The CDR3 here is CASSWGPSGETQYF. For the CDR3, the DNA is TGCGCCAGCAGCTGGGGGCCCAGCGGAGAGACCCAGTACTTC.

This chain uses TRBV5-8 with TRBJ1-5; D call uncertain. Trimming left V 0 bases short and J 4 bases short, with 14 bases between. Germline V gives CDR1 SGHTS, CDR2 YDEGEE. CDR3 length: 16 residues. CDR3 nucleotides: TGTGCCAGCAGCTTGGGAACCGGGGTACGGAATCAGCCCCAGCATTTT. This codes for CASSLGTGVRNQPQHF.

The rearrangement uses TRBV4-1 and TRBJ2-7; 8 nucleotides match TRBD2. CDR1 and CDR2 from the germline V gene are MGHRA and YSYEKL. This CDR3 has 15 amino acids. The V gene end was trimmed by 0 bases and the J gene end by 2 bases; junction bases not matched to a gene: 3. The DNA of the CDR3 is TGCGCCAGCAGCCAAGATCCGGGGGGGACCTACGAGCAGTACTTC. The encoded protein is CASSQDPGGTYEQYF.

V and J are TRBV27 and TRBJ1-4, with D tentatively TRBD1 (5 bases). V shed 0 bases and J shed 4 bases, with 9 bases lying between them. This CDR3 is 15 amino acids long. Germline CDR1 MNHEY, CDR2 SMNVEV (reference sequence). CDR3 nucleotides: TGTGCCAGCAGTTTATCGGGGACGGGTAATGAAAAACTGTTTTTT. It yields the protein CASSLSGTGNEKLFF.

This clone has only one observation. This sequence joins TRBV18 and TRBJ1-6; maybe TRBD1 (5 bases). Germline loops: CDR1 KGHSH, CDR2 LQKENI. V was shortened by 3 bases and J by 10 bases, with 19 bases between the two germline ends. The CDR3 is 16 amino acids. CDR3 residues: CASSPAPPGMGSPLHF. CDR3 sequence (DNA): TGTGCCAGCTCACCGGCCCCGCCAGGGATGGGCTCACCCCTCCACTTT.

V and J are TRBV5-1 and TRBJ1-2; D unresolved. Trimming removed 1 base at V and 6 bases at J, with 10 bases between. The germline gives CDR1 SGHRS, CDR2 YFSETQ. The CDR3 has 13 amino acids. The CDR3 here is CASSLFAGDGYTF. The DNA for the CDR3 is TGCGCCAGCAGCTTGTTCGCTGGCGATGGCTACACCTTC.

The rearrangement joins TRBV7-9 to TRBJ1-2, with TRBD1 as a possible D gene (5 bases). Germline V gene data show CDR1 as SEHNR and CDR2 as FQNEAQ (reference sequence). The length of the CDR3 is 14 residues. Deletions cut 1 base from V and 4 bases from J, with 10 bases between. The CDR3 spells CASSLGAGPYGYTF. CDR3 DNA: TGTGCCAGCAGCTTAGGGGCAGGGCCCTATGGCTACACCTTC.

This chain uses TRBV15 with TRBJ2-5; D is tentatively TRBD1 or TRBD2 (6 bases each). The J call is uncertain, as TRBJ2-7 better fits the DNA end. CDR3 size: 14 residues. Germline CDR1 is LNHNV and CDR2 is YYDKDF (reference sequence). The CDR3 spells CATSRDRGPYEQYF. For the CDR3, the DNA is TGTGCCACCAGCAGAGATCGGGGGCCCTACGAGCAGTACTTC.

This chain joins TRBV14 and TRBJ2-5, with 10 bases identical to TRBD2. The J segment lost 7 bases and the V segment lost 2 bases, leaving 7 bases of the junction unmatched. The CDR3 extends over 15 amino acids. The germline V gene has CDR1 SGHDN and CDR2 FVKESK. CDR3 region: CASSQRTSGSGTQYF. The CDR3 DNA reads TGTGCCAGCAGCCAAAGGACTAGCGGTTCAGGGACCCAGTACTTC.

The chain couples TRBV6-1 to TRBJ2-3; 7 bases fit TRBD2. This CDR3 has 15 residues. CDR1 is MNHNS, CDR2 SASEGT, per germline. The V and J ends lost 1 base and 4 bases, in that order; junction bases with no gene match: 5. The DNA of the CDR3 is TGTGCCAGCAGTGAAGGGGAGGGGTCAGCAGATACGCAGTATTTT. It encodes CASSEGEGSADTQYF.